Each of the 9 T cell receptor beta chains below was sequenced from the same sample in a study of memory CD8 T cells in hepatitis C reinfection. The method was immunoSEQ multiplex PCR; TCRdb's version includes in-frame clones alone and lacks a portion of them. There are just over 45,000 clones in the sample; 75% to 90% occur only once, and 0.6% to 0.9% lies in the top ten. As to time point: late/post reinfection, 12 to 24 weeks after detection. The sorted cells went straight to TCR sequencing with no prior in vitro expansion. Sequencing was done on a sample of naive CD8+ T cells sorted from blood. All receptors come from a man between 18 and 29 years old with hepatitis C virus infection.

Here the CDR3 DNA reads TGTGCCAGCAGTCCAACGACTAGCGGGGGCACAGATACGCAGTATTTT. It codes for CASSPTTSGGTDTQYF. The chain carries TRBV27 and TRBJ2-3; 11 bases are shared with TRBD2. The CDR3 consists of 16 residues. Germline V gives CDR1 MNHEY, CDR2 SMNVEV (reference sequence). After removal of 5 bases from V and 1 base from J, the junction contained 5 bases not matched to a gene.

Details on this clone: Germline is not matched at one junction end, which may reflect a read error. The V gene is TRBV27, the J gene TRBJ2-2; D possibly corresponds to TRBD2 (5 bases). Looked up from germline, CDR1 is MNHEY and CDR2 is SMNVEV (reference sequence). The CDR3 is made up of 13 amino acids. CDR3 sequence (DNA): TGTGCCAGCAGTTTACTGGGTACCGGGGAGTTGTTTTTT. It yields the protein CASSLLGTGELFF.

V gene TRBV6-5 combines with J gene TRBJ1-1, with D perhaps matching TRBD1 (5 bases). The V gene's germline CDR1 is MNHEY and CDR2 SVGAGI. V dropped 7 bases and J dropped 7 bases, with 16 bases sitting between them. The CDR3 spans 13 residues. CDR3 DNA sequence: TGTGCCAGCACGTACCGTACAACAGGTGAAGCTTTCTTT. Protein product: CASTYRTTGEAFF.

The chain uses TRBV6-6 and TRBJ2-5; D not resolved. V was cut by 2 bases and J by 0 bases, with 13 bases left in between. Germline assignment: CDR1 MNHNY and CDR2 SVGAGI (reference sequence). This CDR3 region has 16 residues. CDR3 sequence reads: CASSYRVGEYQETQYF. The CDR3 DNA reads TGTGCCAGCAGTTACCGGGTCGGAGAGTACCAAGAGACCCAGTACTTC.

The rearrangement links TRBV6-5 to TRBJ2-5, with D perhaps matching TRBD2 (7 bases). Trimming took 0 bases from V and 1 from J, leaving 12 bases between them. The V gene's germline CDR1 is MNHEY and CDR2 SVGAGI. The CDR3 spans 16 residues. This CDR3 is CASSYSGRGRQETQYF. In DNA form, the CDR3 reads TGTGCCAGCAGTTACTCGGGGCGGGGGCGCCAAGAGACCCAGTACTTC.

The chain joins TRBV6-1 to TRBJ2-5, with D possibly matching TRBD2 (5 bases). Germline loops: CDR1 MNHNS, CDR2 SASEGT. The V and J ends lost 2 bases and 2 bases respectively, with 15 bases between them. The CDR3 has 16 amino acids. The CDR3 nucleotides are TGTGCCAGCAGTGAAACCCTAGGGTCGGGACAAGAGACCCAGTACTTC. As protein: CASSETLGSGQETQYF.

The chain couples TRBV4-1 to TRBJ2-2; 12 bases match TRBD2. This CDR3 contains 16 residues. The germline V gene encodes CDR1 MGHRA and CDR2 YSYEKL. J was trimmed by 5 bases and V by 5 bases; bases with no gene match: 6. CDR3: CASSSSGGARTGELFF. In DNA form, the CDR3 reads TGCGCCAGCAGCTCTAGCGGGGGGGCCAGGACCGGGGAGCTGTTTTTT.

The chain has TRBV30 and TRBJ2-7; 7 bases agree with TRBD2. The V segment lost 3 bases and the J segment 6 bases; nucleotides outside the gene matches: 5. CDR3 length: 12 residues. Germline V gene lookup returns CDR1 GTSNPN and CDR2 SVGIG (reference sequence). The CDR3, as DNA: TGTGCCTGGAGCCCTGGCGGGGGCGAGCAGTACGTC. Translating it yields CAWSPGGGEQYV.

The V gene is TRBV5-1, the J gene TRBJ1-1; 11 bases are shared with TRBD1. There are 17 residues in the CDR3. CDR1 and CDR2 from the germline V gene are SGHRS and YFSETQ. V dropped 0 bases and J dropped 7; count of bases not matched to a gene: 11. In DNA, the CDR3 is TGCGCCAGCAGCTTGGATTTGGACAGGGGGCTCAACGTTGAAGCTTTCTTT. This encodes CASSLDLDRGLNVEAFF.